A selection of T cell receptor beta chains follows, all from one sample in a study of early T cells in non-severe SARS-CoV-2 infection. TCRdb re-called the 5' RACE reads with MiXCR, one entry per CDR3 protein. Altogether 65,000 to 80,000 distinct CDR3 sequences are present, approximately 11% being singletons, with the ten largest covering approximately 4.5%. Sequenced material: whole blood. The receptors stem from an adult who was a healthcare worker with PCR-confirmed SARS-CoV-2 infection or an uninfected control (not recorded which). Each CDR3 is given with its conserved first and last residue. D genes are given only for firm matches. Size values are once, few and many counts, or a class for expanded clones, and some rows have none.

clone_size,d_call,j_call,v_call,cdr3_aa,cdr3_nt
NA,TRBD1,TRBJ2-1,TRBV20-1,CSARGQVYNEQFF,TGCAGTGCTAGGGGACAGGTCTACAATGAGCAGTTCTTC
many,TRBD1,TRBJ1-6,TRBV12-3/TRBV12-4,CASSSRQGGSPLHF,TGTGCCAGCAGTTCCCGACAGGGGGGTTCACCCCTCCACTTT
many,NA,TRBJ2-3,TRBV24-1,CATSLADTQYF,TGTGCCACCAGTTTGGCAGATACGCAGTATTTT
NA,TRBD1,TRBJ2-5,TRBV3-1,CASSHPTGTGRTQYF,TGTGCCAGCAGCCACCCTACCGGGACAGGGAGGACCCAGTACTTC
many,NA,TRBJ2-1,TRBV20-1,CSATVSGGEFDEQFF,TGCAGTGCCACAGTGAGTGGAGGGGAGTTTGATGAGCAGTTCTTC
many,NA,TRBJ2-2,TRBV27,CASSFLPNTGELFF,TGTGCCAGCAGTTTCCTACCGAACACCGGGGAGCTGTTTTTT
few,NA,TRBJ2-5,TRBV7-9,CASSLAAAASQETQYF,TGTGCCAGCAGCTTAGCCGCGGCGGCTAGCCAAGAGACCCAGTACTTC
many,TRBD1,TRBJ1-5,TRBV12-3/TRBV12-4,CASSRQGLGQPQHF,TGTGCCAGCAGTAGACAGGGACTTGGTCAGCCCCAGCATTTT
few,NA,TRBJ1-2,TRBV19,CASSRSGGNYGYTF,TGTGCCAGTAGTAGATCCGGGGGGAACTATGGCTACACCTTC
NA,NA,TRBJ1-6,TRBV5-4,CASSLRTENSPLHF,TGTGCCAGCAGCCTACGGACTGAAAATTCACCCCTCCACTTT
many,TRBD1,TRBJ2-3,TRBV6-5,CASSSGQGTDTQYF,TGTGCCAGCAGTTCCGGACAGGGGACAGATACGCAGTATTTT
NA,NA,TRBJ1-4,TRBV7-9,CASSFSEGKLFF,TGTGCCAGCAGCTTTTCGGAGGGAAAACTGTTTTTT
many,NA,TRBJ2-7,TRBV10-3,CAISEYRISYEQYF,TGTGCCATCAGTGAGTACAGGATATCCTACGAGCAGTACTTC
many,NA,TRBJ2-5,TRBV2,CASRGTDFGTQYF,TGTGCCAGCAGAGGGACTGACTTCGGGACCCAGTACTTC
NA,TRBD2,TRBJ2-3,TRBV7-9,CASSPLAVATDTQYF,TGTGCCAGCAGCCCCCTAGCGGTGGCCACAGATACGCAGTATTTT
few,TRBD1,TRBJ1-2,TRBV2,CASSNLGQGVNYGYTF,TGTGCCAGCAGTAACTTGGGACAGGGGGTAAACTATGGCTACACCTTC
NA,NA,TRBJ2-3,TRBV6-1,CASTDYPLTETQYF,TGTGCCAGCACGGACTACCCCCTTACAGAAACGCAGTATTTT
many,NA,TRBJ1-6,TRBV15,CATSRDQVGAGSPLHF,TGTGCCACCAGCAGAGATCAGGTGGGGGCTGGATCACCCCTCCACTTT
many,TRBD1,TRBJ1-1,TRBV15,CATSRNRGGLTEAFF,TGTGCCACCAGCAGAAACAGGGGTGGGTTGACTGAAGCTTTCTTT
few,NA,TRBJ1-4,TRBV2,CASSYVGTEKLFF,TGTGCCAGCTCCTACGTGGGGACTGAAAAACTGTTTTTT
many,NA,TRBJ1-3,TRBV7-7,CASSLDQGGTIYF,TGTGCCAGCAGCTTAGACCAGGGAGGCACCATATATTTT
few,TRBD2,TRBJ2-3,TRBV10-1,CASSPTSITDTQYF,TGCGCCAGCAGCCCGACTAGCATCACAGATACGCAGTATTTT
few,NA,TRBJ1-2,TRBV7-9,CASSRGQSYGYTF,TGTGCCAGCAGCCGCGGACAGTCCTATGGCTACACCTTC
few,NA,TRBJ1-5,TRBV18,CASSPGTQGNQPQHF,TGTGCCAGCTCCCCCGGGACACAAGGCAATCAGCCCCAGCATTTT
few,TRBD2,TRBJ2-2,TRBV20-1,CSASRGVGELFF,TGCAGTGCGTCCCGGGGGGTCGGGGAGCTGTTTTTT
many,TRBD1,TRBJ1-2,TRBV11-2,CASSQGANYGYTF,TGTGCCAGCAGCCAGGGGGCTAACTATGGCTACACCTTC
few,NA,TRBJ2-3,TRBV20-1,CSASKETDTQYF,TGCAGTGCTAGCAAAGAGACAGATACGCAGTATTTT
NA,NA,TRBJ1-6,TRBV7-2,CASSSPTGGYNSPLHF,TGTGCCAGCAGCTCCCCAACCGGGGGCTATAATTCACCCCTCCACTTT
many,NA,TRBJ1-2,TRBV29-1,CSVEAVYGYTF,TGCAGCGTTGAAGCAGTCTATGGCTACACCTTC
many,NA,TRBJ2-7,TRBV10-1,CASSFGVGYYEQYF,TGCGCCAGCAGTTTTGGAGTAGGGTACTACGAGCAGTACTTC
many,NA,TRBJ1-2,TRBV7-9,CAIPYGRLNYGYTF,TGTGCCATACCGTACGGGCGATTAAACTATGGCTACACCTTC
many,TRBD1,TRBJ2-7,TRBV18,CASSPDRGLYEQYF,TGTGCCAGCAGCCCCGACAGGGGGCTCTACGAGCAGTACTTC